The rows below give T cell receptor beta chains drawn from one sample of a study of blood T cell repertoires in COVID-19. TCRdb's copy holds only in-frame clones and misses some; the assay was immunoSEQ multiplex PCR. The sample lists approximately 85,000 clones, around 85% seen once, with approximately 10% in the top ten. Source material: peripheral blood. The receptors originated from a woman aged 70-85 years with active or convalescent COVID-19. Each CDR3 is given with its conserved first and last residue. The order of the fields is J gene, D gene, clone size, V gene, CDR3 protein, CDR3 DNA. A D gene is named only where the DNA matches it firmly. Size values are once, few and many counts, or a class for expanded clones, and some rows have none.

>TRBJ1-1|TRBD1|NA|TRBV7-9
CASSVTGVATEAFF
TGTGCCAGCAGCGTTACAGGGGTCGCGACTGAAGCTTTCTTT
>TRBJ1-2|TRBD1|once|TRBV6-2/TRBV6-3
CASSRQGVGYTF
TGTGCCAGCAGTCGACAGGGGGTTGGCTACACCTTC
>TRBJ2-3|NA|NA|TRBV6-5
CASSLLGADTDTQYF
TGTGCCAGCAGTCTTCTGGGGGCGGACACAGATACGCAGTATTTT
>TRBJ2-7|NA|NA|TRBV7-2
CASKVASAFHEQYF
TGTGCCAGCAAGGTAGCATCGGCCTTCCACGAGCAGTACTTC
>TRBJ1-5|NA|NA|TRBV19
CASIATGEGVQPQHF
TGTGCCAGTATCGCGACGGGGGAAGGGGTTCAGCCCCAGCATTTT
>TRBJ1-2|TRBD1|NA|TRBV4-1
CASSPPTGAGYGYTF
TGCGCCAGCAGCCCCCCGACAGGGGCGGGCTATGGCTACACCTTC
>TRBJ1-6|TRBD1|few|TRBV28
CASSSRQGAYNSPLHF
TGTGCCAGCAGTTCTCGACAGGGGGCCTATAATTCACCCCTCCACTTT
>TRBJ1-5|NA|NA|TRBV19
CASSTPVRSQPQHF
TGTGCCAGTAGTACCCCAGTTAGGAGTCAGCCCCAGCATTTT
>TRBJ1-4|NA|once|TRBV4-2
CASSQGSGQGPNEKLFF
TGTGCCAGCAGCCAAGGATCTGGGCAGGGGCCTAATGAAAAACTGTTTTTT
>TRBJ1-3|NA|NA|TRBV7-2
CASSSGGGYSGNTIYF
TGTGCCAGCAGTTCGGGAGGGGGTTACTCTGGAAACACCATATATTTT
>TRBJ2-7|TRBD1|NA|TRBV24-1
CATSDPGQGSYEQYF
TGTGCCACCAGTGATCCGGGACAGGGCTCCTACGAGCAGTACTTC
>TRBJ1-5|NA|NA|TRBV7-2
CASSQYSNQPQHF
TGTGCCAGCAGCCAGTATAGCAATCAGCCCCAGCATTTT
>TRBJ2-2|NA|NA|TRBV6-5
CASRLEDRNTGELFF
TGTGCCAGCAGGTTGGAGGACCGGAACACCGGGGAGCTGTTTTTT
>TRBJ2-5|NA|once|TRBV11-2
CASSLDRETQYF
TGTGCCAGCAGCTTAGATCGGGAGACCCAGTACTTC
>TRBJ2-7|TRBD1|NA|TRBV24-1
CATSDQGQGQGEQYF
TGTGCCACCAGTGACCAAGGACAGGGGCAGGGGGAGCAGTACTTC